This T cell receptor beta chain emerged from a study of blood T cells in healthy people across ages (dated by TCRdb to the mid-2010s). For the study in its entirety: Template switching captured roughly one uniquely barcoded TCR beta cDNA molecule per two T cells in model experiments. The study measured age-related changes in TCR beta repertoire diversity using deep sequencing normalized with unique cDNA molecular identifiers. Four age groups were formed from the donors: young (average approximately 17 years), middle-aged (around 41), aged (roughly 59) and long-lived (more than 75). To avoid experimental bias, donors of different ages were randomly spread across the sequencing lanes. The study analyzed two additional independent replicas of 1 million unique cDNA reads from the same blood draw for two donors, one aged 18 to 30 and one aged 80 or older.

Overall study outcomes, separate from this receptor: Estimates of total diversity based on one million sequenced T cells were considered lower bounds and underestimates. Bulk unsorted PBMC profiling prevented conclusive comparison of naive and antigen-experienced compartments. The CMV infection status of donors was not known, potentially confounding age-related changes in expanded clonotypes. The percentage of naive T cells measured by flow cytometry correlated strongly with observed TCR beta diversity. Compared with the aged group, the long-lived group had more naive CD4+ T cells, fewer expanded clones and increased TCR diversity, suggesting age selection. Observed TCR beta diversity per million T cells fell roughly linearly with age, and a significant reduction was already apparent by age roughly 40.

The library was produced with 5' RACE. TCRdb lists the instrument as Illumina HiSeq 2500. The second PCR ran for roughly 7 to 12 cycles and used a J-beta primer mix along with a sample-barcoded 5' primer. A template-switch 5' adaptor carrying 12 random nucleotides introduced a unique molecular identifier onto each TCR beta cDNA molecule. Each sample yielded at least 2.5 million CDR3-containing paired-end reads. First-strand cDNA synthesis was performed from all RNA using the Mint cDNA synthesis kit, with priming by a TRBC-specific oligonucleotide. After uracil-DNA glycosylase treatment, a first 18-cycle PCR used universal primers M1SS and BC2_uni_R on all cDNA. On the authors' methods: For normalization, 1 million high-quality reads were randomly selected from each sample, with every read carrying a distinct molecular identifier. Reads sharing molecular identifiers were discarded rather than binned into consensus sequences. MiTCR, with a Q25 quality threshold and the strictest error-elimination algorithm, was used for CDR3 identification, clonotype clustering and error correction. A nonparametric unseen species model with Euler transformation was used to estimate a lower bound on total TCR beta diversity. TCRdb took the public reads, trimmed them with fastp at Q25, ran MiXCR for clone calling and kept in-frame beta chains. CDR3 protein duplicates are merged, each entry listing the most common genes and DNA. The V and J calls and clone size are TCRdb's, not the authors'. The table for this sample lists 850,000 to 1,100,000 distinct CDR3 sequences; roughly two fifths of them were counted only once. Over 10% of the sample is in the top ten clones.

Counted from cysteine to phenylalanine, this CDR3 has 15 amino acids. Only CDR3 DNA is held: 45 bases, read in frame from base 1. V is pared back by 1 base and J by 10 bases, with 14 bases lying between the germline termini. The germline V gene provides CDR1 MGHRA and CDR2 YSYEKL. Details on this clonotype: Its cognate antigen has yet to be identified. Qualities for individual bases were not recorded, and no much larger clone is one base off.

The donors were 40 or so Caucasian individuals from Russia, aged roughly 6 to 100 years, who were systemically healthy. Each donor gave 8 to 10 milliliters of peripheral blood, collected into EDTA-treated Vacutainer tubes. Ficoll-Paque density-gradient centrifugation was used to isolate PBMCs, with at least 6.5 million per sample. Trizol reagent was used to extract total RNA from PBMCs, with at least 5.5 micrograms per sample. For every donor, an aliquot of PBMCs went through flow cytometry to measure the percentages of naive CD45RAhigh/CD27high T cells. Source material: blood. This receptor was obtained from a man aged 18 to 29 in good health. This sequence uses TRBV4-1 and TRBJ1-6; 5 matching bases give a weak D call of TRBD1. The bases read TGCGCCAGCAGCCAAGTCGACAGAGTAGAGTCACCCCTCCACTTT. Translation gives CASSQVDRVESPLHF.